This record concerns one TCR beta chain sequence. No antigen is known for it. The data were obtained in a study of multiple sclerosis patients with progressive multifocal leukoencephalopathy. This CDR3 has 12 amino acids. V lost 7 bases, J lost 7 bases, and 6 bases stayed unmatched. Germline loops: CDR1 SQVTM, CDR2 ANQGSEA. Notes on the study in general: No common TRBV or TRBJ usage or pairing appeared at PML. Less diverse TRB repertoires were suggested in most PML patients.

Time point meaning: time of PML onset. All PML patients were female, and all patients had earlier interferon beta. The table came from immunoSEQ multiplex PCR; TCRdb's copy has only in-frame clones and leaves some out. The sample shows 25,000 to 35,000 clones, roughly nine tenths of them seen only once. Sequences were derived from PBMCs, sampled from a patient treated with natalizumab. This clonotype was obtained from a human donor with progressive multifocal leukoencephalopathy. The genes are TRBV29-1 and TRBJ2-1, with 8 positions matching TRBD1. The CDR3 DNA is TGCAGCGACCGGACAGGGAGGAATGAGCAGTTCTTC. It specifies CSDRTGRNEQFF.